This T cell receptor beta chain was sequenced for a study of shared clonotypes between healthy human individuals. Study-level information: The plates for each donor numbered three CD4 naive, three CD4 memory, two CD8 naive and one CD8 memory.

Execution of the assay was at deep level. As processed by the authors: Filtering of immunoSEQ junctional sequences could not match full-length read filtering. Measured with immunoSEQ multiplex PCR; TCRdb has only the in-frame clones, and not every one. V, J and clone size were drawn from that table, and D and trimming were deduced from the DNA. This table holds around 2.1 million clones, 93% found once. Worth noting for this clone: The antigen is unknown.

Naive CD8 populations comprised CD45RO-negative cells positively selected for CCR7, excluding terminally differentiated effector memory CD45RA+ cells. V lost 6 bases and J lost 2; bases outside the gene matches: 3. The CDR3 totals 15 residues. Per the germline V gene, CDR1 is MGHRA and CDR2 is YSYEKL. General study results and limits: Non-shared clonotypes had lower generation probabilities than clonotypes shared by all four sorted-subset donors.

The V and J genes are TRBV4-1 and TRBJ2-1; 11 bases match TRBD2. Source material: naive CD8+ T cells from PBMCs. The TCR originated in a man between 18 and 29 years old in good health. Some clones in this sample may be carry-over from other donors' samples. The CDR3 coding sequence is TGCGCCAGCAGAGTAGCGGGAGGGCCCTACAATGAGCAGTTCTTC. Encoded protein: CASRVAGGPYNEQFF.